The following is a T cell receptor beta chain sequence with its context. Antigen unknown. Losses at the gene ends were 2 bases for V and 2 bases for J; bases not matched to a gene: 9. CDR3 length equals 17 residues. Germline V gene lookup returns CDR1 SEHNR and CDR2 FQNEAQ (reference sequence). The record originates from a study of tissue T cells after allogeneic stem cell transplantation. Background on the study: Tissue samples with histologically apparent lymphocytes on H&E review were prioritized for sequencing. Study-level findings and limits: Only a limited share of tissue TCRs appeared in blood or spleen. The patient cohort was small and clinically heterogeneous, with limited sampling depth.

This table comes from immunoSEQ multiplex PCR, and its TCRdb copy is limited to in-frame clones, with some not included. The sample gives fewer than 30,000 clones, around four fifths of which show up once; approximately 7.7% is in the top ten. The chain is built from TRBV7-9 and TRBJ2-5, with 9 bases lining up with TRBD1. The input for sequencing was tissue from the ileum, taken at autopsy. This receptor was obtained from a female donor of 60 years or more with lung cancer. The DNA for the CDR3 is TGTGCCAGCAGCTTATCGCCGGGACAGGGTGGACAAGAGACCCAGTACTTC. Protein: CASSLSPGQGGQETQYF.